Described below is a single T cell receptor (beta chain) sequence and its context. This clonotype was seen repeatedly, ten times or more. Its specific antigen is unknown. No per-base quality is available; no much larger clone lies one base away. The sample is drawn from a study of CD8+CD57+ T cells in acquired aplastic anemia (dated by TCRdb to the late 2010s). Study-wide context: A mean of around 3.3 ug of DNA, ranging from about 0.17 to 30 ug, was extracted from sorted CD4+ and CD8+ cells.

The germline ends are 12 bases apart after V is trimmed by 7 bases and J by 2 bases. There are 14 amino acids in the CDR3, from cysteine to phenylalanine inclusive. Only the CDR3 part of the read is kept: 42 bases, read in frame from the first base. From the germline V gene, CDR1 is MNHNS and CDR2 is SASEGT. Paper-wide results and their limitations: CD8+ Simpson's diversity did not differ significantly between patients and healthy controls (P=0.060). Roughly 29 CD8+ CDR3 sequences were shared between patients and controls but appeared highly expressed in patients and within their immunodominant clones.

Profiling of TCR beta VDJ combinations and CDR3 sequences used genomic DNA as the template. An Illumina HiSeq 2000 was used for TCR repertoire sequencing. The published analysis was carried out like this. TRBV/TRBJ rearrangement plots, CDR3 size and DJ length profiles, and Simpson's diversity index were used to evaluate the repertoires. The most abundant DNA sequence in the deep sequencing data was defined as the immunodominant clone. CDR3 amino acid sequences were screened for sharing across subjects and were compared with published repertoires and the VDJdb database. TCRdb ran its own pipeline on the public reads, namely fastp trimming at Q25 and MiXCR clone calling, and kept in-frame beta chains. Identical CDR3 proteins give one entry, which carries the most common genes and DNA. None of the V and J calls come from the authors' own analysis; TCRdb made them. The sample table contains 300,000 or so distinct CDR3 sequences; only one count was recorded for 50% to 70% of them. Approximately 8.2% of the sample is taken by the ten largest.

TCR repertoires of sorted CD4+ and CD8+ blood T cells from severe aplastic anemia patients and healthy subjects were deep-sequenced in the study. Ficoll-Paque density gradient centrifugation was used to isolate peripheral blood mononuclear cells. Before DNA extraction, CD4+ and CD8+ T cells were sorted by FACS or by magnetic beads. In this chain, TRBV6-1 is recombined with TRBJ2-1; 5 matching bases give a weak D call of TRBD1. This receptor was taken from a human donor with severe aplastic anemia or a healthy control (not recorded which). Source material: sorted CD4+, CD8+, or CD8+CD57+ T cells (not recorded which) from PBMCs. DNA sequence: TGTGCCAGCACAAGGGGATTACCCTACAATGAGCAGTTCTTC. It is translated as CASTRGLPYNEQFF.